This paragraph covers one T cell receptor beta chain sequence. Its antigen is as yet unknown. Isolation yielded PBMCs, at least 7 million per sample, in every case. In germline, CDR1 is DFQATT, CDR2 SNEGSKA (reference sequence). With 6 bases clipped from V and 0 bases from J, the junction kept 11 bases outside the gene matches. The CDR3 has 18 amino acids. These data come from a study of blood T cells in healthy people across ages. Study findings and constraints: It was found that TCR beta diversity correlated strongly with the percentage of naive T cells.

Together with a sample-barcoded 5' primer, a J-beta primer mix was included in a second PCR lasting about 7 to 11 cycles. With 12 random nucleotides, a template-switch adaptor tagged each individual cDNA molecule. TCRdb reanalysed the 5' RACE reads using MiXCR and keeps one entry per CDR3 protein. The repertoire includes around 1,000,000 distinct CDR3 sequences, approximately 25% of them detected once, and around 0.75% sits in the top ten. These records were also assigned to another study, of T cells of mothers and their children. As reported in that work: Using the M1S primer, the second PCR added sample barcodes along with 2-4 random nucleotides.

The material sequenced was blood. The sequence came from a girl aged 2 to 10 in good health. This chain connects TRBV20-1 to TRBJ2-6; 10 bases map to TRBD1. CDR3 sequence (DNA): TGCAGTGCCCTCTTAGGGACAGGGGTCTTCTCTGGGGCCAACGTCCTGACTTTC. As protein: CSALLGTGVFSGANVLTF.